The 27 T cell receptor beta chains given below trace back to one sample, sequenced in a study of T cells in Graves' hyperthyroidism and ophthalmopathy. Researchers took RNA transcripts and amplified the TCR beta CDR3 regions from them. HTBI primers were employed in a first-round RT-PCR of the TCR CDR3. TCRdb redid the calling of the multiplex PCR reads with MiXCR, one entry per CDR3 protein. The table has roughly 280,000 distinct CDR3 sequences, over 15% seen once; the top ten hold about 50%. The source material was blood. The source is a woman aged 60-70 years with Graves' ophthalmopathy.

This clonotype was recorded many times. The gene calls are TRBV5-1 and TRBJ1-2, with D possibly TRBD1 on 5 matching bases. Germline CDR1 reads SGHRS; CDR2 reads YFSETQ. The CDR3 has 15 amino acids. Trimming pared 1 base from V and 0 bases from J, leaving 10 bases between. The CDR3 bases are TGCGCCAGCAGCTTGTCTGGCAGGGCTAACTATGGCTACACCTTC. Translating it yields CASSLSGRANYGYTF.

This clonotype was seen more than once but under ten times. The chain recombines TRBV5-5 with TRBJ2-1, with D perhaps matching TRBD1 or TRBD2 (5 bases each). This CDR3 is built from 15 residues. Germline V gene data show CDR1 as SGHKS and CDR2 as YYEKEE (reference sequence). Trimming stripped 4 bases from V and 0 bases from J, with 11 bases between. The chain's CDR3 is CASSRGDSSYNEQFF. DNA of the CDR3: TGTGCCAGCAGCCGAGGGGATAGCTCCTACAATGAGCAGTTCTTC.

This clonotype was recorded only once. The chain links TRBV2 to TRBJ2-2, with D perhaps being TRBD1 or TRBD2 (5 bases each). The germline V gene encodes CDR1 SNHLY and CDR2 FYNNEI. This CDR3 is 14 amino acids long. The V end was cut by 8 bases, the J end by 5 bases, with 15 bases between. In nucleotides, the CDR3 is TGTGCCAGCTTAGTCGGTGGGGGAACCGGGGAGCTGTTTTTT. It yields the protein CASLVGGGTGELFF.

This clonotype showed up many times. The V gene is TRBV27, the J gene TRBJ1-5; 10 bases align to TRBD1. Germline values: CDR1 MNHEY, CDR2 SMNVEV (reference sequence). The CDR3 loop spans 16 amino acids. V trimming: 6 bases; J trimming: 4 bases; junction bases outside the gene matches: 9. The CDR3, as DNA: TGTGCCAGCAGCTTGTTGGGGGACAGGGGAAATCAGCCCCAGCATTTT. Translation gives CASSLLGDRGNQPQHF.

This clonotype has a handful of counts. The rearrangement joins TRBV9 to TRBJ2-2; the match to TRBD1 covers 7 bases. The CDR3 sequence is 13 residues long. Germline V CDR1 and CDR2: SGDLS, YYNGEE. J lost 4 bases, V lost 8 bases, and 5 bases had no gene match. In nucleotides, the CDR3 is TGTGCCAGTATGACAGGGACCACCGGGGAGCTGTTTTTT. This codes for CASMTGTTGELFF. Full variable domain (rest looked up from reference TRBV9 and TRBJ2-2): DSGVTQTPKHLITATGQRVTLRCSPRSGDLSVYWYQQSLDQGLQFLIQYYNGEERAKGNILERFSAQQFPDLHSELNLSSLELGDSALYFCASMTGTTGELFFGEGSRLTVL.

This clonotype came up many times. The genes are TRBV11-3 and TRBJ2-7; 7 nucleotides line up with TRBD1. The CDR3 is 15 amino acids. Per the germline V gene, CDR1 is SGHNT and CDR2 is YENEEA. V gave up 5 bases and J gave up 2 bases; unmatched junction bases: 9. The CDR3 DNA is TGTGCCAGCAGCAAAGGACAGGTCGGACCCTACGAGCAGTACTTC. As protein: CASSKGQVGPYEQYF.

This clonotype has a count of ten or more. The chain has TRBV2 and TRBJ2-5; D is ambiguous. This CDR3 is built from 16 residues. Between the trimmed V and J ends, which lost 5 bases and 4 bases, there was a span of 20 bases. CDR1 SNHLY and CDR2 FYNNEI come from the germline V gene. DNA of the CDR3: TGTGCCAGCAGTTCGGTCGCAGTGGGGTCAAGAGAGACCCAGTACTTC. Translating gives CASSSVAVGSRETQYF.

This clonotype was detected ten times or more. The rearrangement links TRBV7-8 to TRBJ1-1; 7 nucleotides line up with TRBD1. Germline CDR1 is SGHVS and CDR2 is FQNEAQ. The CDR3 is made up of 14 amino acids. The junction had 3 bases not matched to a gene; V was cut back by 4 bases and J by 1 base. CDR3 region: CASSSGQANTEAFF. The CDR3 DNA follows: TGTGCCAGCAGCTCAGGACAGGCGAACACTGAAGCTTTCTTT.

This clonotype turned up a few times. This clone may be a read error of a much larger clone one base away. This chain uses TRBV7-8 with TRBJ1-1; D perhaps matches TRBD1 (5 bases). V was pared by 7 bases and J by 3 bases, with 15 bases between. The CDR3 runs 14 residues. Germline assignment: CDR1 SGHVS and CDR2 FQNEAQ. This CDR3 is CASTPAREYTEAFF. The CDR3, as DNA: TGTGCCAGCACCCCGGCCAGGGAATACACTGAAGCTTTCTTT.

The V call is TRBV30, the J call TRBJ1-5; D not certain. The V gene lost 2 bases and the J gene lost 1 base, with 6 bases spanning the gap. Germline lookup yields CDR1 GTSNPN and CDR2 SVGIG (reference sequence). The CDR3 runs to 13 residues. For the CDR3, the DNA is TGTGCCTGGAGTCTGGGGAGCAATCAGCCCCAGCATTTT. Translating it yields CAWSLGSNQPQHF. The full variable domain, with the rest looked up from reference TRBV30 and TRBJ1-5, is SQTIHQWPATLVQPVGSPLSLECTVEGTSNPNLYWYRQAAGRGLQLLFYSVGIGQISSEVPQNLSASRPQDRQFILSSKKLLLSDSGFYLCAWSLGSNQPQHFGDGTRLSIL.

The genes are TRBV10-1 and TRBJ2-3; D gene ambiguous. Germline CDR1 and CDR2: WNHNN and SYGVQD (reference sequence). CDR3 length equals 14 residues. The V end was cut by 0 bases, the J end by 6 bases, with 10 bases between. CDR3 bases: TGCGCCAGCAGTGAGTCGACTGGATCCGATACGCAGTATTTT. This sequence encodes CASSESTGSDTQYF.

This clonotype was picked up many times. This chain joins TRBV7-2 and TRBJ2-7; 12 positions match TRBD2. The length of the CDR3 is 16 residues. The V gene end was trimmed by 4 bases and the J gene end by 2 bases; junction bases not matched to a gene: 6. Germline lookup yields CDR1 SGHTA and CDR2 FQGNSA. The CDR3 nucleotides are TGTGCCAGCAGCTCCTCCGGACTAGCGGGGACCTACGAGCAGTACTTC. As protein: CASSSSGLAGTYEQYF.

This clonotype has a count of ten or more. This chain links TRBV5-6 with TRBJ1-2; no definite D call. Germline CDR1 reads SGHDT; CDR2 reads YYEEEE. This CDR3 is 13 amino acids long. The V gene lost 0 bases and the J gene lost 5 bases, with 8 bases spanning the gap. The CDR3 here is CASSLVSTYGYTF. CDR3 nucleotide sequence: TGTGCCAGCAGCTTGGTGTCCACATATGGCTACACCTTC.

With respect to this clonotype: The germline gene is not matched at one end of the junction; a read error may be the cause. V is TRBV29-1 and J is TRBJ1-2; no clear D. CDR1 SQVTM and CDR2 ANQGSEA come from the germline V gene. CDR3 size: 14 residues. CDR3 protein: CGVVGVDTNYGYTF. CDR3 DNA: TGCGGCGTTGTGGGCGTAGATACTAACTATGGCTACACCTTC.

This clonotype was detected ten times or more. This CDR3 reads CASSSTGSHTGELFF. The DNA of the CDR3 is TGTGCCAGCAGCTCGACAGGGAGTCACACCGGGGAGCTGTTTTTT. The chain recombines TRBV7-2 with TRBJ2-2; 7 bases map to TRBD1. J was trimmed by 3 bases and V by 4 bases; bases with no gene match: 5. CDR1 and CDR2 from the germline V gene are SGHTA and FQGNSA. The CDR3 loop spans 15 amino acids.

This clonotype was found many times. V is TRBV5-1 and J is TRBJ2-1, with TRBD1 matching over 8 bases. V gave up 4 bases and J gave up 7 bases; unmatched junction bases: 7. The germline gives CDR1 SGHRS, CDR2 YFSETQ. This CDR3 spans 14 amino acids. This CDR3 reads CASSRTGPVNEQFF. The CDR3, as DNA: TGCGCCAGCAGCCGGACAGGGCCTGTTAATGAGCAGTTCTTC.

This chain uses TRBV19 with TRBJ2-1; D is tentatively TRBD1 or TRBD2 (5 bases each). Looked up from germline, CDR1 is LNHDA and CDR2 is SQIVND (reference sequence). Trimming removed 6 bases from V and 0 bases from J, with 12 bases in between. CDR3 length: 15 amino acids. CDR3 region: CASRTRGSSYNEQFF. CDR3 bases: TGTGCCAGTAGGACGAGGGGCAGCTCCTACAATGAGCAGTTCTTC.

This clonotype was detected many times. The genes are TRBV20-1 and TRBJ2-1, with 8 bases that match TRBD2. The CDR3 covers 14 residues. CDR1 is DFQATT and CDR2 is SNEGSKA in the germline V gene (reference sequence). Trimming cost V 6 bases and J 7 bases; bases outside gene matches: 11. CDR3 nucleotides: TGCAGTGCAAAAACCGGACTAGCTTCGAATGAGCAGTTCTTC. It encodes CSAKTGLASNEQFF.

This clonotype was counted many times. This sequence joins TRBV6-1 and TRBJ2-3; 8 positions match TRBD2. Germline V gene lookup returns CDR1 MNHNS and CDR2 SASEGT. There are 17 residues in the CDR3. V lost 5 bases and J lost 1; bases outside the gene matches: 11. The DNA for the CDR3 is TGTGCCAGCAGTTCCCCTAAGAGCGGGGGAGGCACAGATACGCAGTATTTT. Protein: CASSSPKSGGGTDTQYF.

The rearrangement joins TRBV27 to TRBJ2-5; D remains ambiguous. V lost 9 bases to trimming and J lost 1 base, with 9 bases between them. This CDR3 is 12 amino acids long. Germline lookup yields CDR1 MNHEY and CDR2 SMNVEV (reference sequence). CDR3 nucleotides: TGTGCCAGTATCTCGGCCCAAGAGACCCAGTACTTC. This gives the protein CASISAQETQYF.

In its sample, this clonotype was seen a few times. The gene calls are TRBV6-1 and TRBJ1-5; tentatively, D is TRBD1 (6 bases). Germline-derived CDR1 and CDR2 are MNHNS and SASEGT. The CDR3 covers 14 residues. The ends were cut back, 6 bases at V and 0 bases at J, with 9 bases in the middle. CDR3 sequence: CASSLDSSNQPQHF. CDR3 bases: TGTGCCAGCAGCCTGGACAGTAGCAATCAGCCCCAGCATTTT.

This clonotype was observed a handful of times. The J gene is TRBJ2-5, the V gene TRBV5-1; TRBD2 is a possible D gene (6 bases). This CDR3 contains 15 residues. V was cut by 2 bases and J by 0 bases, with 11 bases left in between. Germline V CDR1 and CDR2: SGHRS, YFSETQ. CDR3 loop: CASSFRGMYQETQYF. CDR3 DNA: TGCGCCAGCAGCTTCCGCGGGATGTACCAAGAGACCCAGTACTTC. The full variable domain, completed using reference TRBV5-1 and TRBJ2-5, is KAGVTQTPRYLIKTRGQQVTLSCSPISGHRSVSWYQQTPGQGLQFLFEYFSETQRNKGNFPGRFSGRQFSNSRSEMNVSTLELGDSALYLCASSFRGMYQETQYFGPGTRLLVL.

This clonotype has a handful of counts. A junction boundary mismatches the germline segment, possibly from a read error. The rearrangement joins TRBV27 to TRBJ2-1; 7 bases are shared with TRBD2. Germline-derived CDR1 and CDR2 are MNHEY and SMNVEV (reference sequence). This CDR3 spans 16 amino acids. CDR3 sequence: CASSLGGGRSCNEQFF. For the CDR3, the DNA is TGTGCCAGCAGTTTGGGGGGGGGTCGCTCCTGCAATGAGCAGTTCTTC.

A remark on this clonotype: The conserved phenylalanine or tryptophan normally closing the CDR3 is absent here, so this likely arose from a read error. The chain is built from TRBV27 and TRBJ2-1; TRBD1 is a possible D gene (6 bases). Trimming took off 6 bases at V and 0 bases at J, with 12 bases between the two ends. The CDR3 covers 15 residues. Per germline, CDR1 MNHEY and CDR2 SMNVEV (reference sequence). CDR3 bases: TGTGCCAGCAGCCTAGACAGGCACTCCTACAATGAGCAGTTCTCC. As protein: CASSLDRHSYNEQFS.

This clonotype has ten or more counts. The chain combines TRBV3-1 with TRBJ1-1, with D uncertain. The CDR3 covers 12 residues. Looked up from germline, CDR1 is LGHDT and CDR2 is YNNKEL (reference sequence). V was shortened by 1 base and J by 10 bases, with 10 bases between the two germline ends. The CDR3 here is CASSQGGRGAFF. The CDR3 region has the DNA TGTGCCAGCAGCCAAGGTGGTCGTGGAGCTTTCTTT.

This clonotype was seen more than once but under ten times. This chain's CDR3 is CASRYGTGPYEQYF. The CDR3 DNA is TGTGCCAGCAGGTATGGGACAGGGCCCTACGAGCAGTACTTC. The rearrangement uses TRBV27 and TRBJ2-7; 9 bases map to TRBD1. The CDR3 runs 14 residues. Germline CDR1 reads MNHEY; CDR2 reads SMNVEV (reference sequence). The J segment lost 2 bases and the V segment lost 6 bases, leaving 5 bases of the junction unmatched.

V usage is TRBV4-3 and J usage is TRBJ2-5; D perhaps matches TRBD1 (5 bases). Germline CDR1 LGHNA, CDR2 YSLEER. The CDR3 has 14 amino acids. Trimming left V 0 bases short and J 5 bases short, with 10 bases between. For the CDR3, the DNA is TGCGCCAGCAGCCAAGATCCCCAGGGCGAGACCCAGTACTTC. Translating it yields CASSQDPQGETQYF.